This T cell receptor (beta chain) originates from a study of blood T cells in healthy people across ages. The use of a sample-barcoded 5' primer and a J-beta primer mix characterized a second PCR of roughly 7 to 11 cycles. Every single cDNA molecule received a tag from a template-switch adaptor with 12 random nucleotides. TCRdb independently ran MiXCR on the 5' RACE reads; one entry per CDR3 protein. Of around 2 million distinct CDR3 sequences in the sample, around 40% were seen once. This CDR3 is 18 amino acids long. Germline V gene lookup returns CDR1 SGHRS and CDR2 YFSETQ. V shed 4 bases and J 4 bases; nucleotides not matched to a gene: 16. Peripheral blood was drawn, roughly 10 milliliters per donor. Study-level points and caveats: The unsorted PBMCs prevented any conclusive comparison of naive versus antigen-experienced cells.

This clonotype was observed a few times. The antigen is undetermined. The chain carries TRBV5-1 and TRBJ2-1; 8 bases are shared with TRBD2. The sample was blood. This receptor was identified in a human donor in good health. The chain's CDR3 is CASSPPASGGWSYNEQFF. Written as DNA, the CDR3 is TGCGCCAGCAGCCCCCCGGCGAGCGGGGGATGGTCGTACAATGAGCAGTTCTTC.